This T cell receptor (beta chain) was documented in a study of control samples from healthy donors and cancer patients. The ends were cut back, 3 bases at V and 5 bases at J, with 13 bases in the middle. CDR3 size: 14 residues. Germline V gene sequence: CDR1 KGHSH, CDR2 LQKENI. Method: immunoSEQ multiplex PCR; TCRdb's copy keeps in-frame clones and lacks some. The data show about 89,000 clones, with under 90% seen just once and 2.1% held by the top ten. The sequence derives from a woman aged 40 to 50 in good health. V usage is TRBV18 and J usage is TRBJ1-1, with a possible D match to TRBD1 (6 bases). Material for sequencing was blood. CDR3 nucleotide sequence: TGTGCCAGCTCACCCGGGGGGGCTGGGACTGAAGCTTTCTTT. Residues: CASSPGGAGTEAFF.